Listed here are 24 T cell receptor beta chains from one sample, sequenced in a study of cytomegalovirus exposure and HLA in healthy donors. PCR employed 60 Vbeta and 13 Jbeta primers. Sequencing used immunoSEQ multiplex PCR; TCRdb keeps in-frame clones, though not all of them. This sample has roughly 200,000 clones; roughly 84% occur once, and the top ten carry roughly 0.7%. Material for sequencing was PBMCs. These receptors came from a boy between 2 and 10 years old in good health and CMV-seronegative.

The chain recombines TRBV29-1 with TRBJ1-2; the D gene is possibly TRBD1 (5 bases). V was trimmed by 4 bases and J by 6 bases, leaving 18 bases between them. Germline values: CDR1 SQVTM, CDR2 ANQGSEA. This CDR3 spans 14 amino acids. The DNA for the CDR3 is TGCAGCGTTGTGGACACTGGCCTTGGAGATGGCTACACCTTC. Amino acids: CSVVDTGLGDGYTF. Full variable domain (rest looked up from reference TRBV29-1 and TRBJ1-2): SAVISQKPSRDICQRGTSLTIQCQVDSQVTMMFWYRQQPGQSLTLIATANQGSEATYESGFVIDKFPISRPNLTFSTLTVSNMSPEDSSIYLCSVVDTGLGDGYTFGSGTRLTVV.

This clone occurred a few times. At the DNA level, this CDR3 is encoded by other sequences in the same sample as well. The chain links TRBV9 to TRBJ2-1; possibly TRBD2 for D (7 bases). The germline V gene encodes CDR1 SGDLS and CDR2 YYNGEE. The V end lost 0 bases, the J end lost 5 bases, and 12 bases lay between the germline ends. This CDR3 has 15 amino acids. The CDR3 nucleotides read TGTGCCAGCAGCGTAGAGGGGGGGGCGAACAATGAGCAGTTCTTC. This translates into CASSVEGGANNEQFF.

This clone turned up a few times. The chain uses TRBV5-1 and TRBJ1-1, with D tentatively TRBD1 (6 bases). V was cut by 4 bases and J by 0 bases, with 19 bases left in between. Germline CDR1 is SGHRS and CDR2 is YFSETQ. The CDR3 is 17 residues long. This CDR3 is CASSRNRGGTVNTEAFF. The CDR3 nucleotides are TGCGCCAGCAGCAGAAATCGGGGGGGCACAGTGAACACTGAAGCTTTCTTT.

This clone is a singleton in its sample. In nucleotides, the CDR3 is TGTGCCAGCAGCGCTGAACAGGGGCTCTACTACGAGCAGTACTTC. It codes for CASSAEQGLYYEQYF. The V gene is TRBV9, the J gene TRBJ2-7, with 7 bases aligning to TRBD1. The CDR3 runs to 15 residues. Germline CDR1 and CDR2: SGDLS and YYNGEE. Losses at the gene ends were 3 bases for V and 3 bases for J; bases not matched to a gene: 9.

The chain carries TRBV7-9 and TRBJ2-3, with D tentatively TRBD1 (5 bases). Trimming removed 6 bases at V and 3 bases at J, with 10 bases between. CDR3 length: 13 residues. Germline V lookup: CDR1 SEHNR, CDR2 FQNEAQ (reference sequence). CDR3 in amino acids: CASSRGGTDTQYF. CDR3 coding DNA: TGTGCCAGCAGTAGGGGTGGGACAGATACGCAGTATTTT.

This clone was observed a single time. V usage is TRBV5-6 and J usage is TRBJ1-2; 8 nucleotides agree with TRBD1. V was clipped by 5 bases and J by 8 bases; unmatched bases: 11. Germline V gives CDR1 SGHDT, CDR2 YYEEEE. The CDR3 runs to 14 residues. CDR3 residues: CASSRGRGLRGYTF. DNA for the CDR3: TGTGCCAGCAGTCGAGGCAGGGGGCTGCGAGGCTACACCTTC.

The chain employs TRBV7-9 and TRBJ2-7; TRBD2 matches at 13 bases. The CDR3 totals 15 residues. Germline CDR1 and CDR2: SEHNR and FQNEAQ (reference sequence). The junction had 4 bases not matched to a gene; V was cut back by 1 base and J by 7 bases. Here the CDR3 DNA reads TGTGCCAGCAGCTTAGTACTAGCGGGAGGGGGAGAGCAGTACTTC. Its protein product is CASSLVLAGGGEQYF. Drawing the rest from reference TRBV7-9 and TRBJ2-7, the complete variable domain is DTGVSQNPRHKITKRGQNVTFRCDPISEHNRLYWYRQTLGQGPEFLTYFQNEAQLEKSRLLSDRFSAERPKGSFSTLEIQRTEQGDSAMYLCASSLVLAGGGEQYFGPGTRLTVT.

J is TRBJ1-1 and V is TRBV19; 8 positions match TRBD1. Trimming took 6 bases from V and 4 from J; bases not matched to a gene: 4. CDR1 is LNHDA, CDR2 SQIVND, per germline (reference sequence). There are 13 residues in the CDR3. CDR3 nucleotides: TGTGCCAGTAGGGGGACAGGTCGCACTGAAGCTTTCTTT. Encoded protein: CASRGTGRTEAFF.

The chain joins TRBV5-5 to TRBJ1-2, with D possibly matching TRBD1 (5 bases). Trimming shortened V by 3 bases and J by 2 bases, and 14 bases separated the two germline ends. Germline V gives CDR1 SGHKS, CDR2 YYEKEE (reference sequence). The CDR3 covers 15 residues. Here the CDR3 reads CASSSTRVSNYGYTF. The CDR3, as DNA: TGTGCCAGCAGCTCGACCAGGGTCTCGAACTATGGCTACACCTTC.

The CDR3 region has the DNA TGTGCCAGCAGTCGGGGGGCGGTAAAACAAGAGACCCAGTACTTC. It codes for CASSRGAVKQETQYF. V gene TRBV6-5 combines with J gene TRBJ2-5, with D possibly matching TRBD2 (7 bases). This CDR3 has 15 amino acids. Germline-derived CDR1 and CDR2 are MNHEY and SVGAGI. V lost 5 bases, J lost 2 bases, and 15 bases lay in between.

The V and J genes are TRBV9 and TRBJ1-2; no clear D. With 4 bases removed from V and 8 bases from J, the gap between germline ends came to 18 bases. CDR1 is SGDLS and CDR2 is YYNGEE in the germline V gene. CDR3 length: 14 amino acids. The CDR3 sequence is CASSPSRLRGGYTF. The CDR3 DNA follows: TGTGCCAGCAGCCCCAGTCGGCTTCGAGGCGGCTACACCTTC.

The rearrangement joins TRBV5-6 to TRBJ2-1; 12 bases are shared with TRBD2. The V segment lost 0 bases and the J segment 2 bases; nucleotides outside the gene matches: 0. CDR3 length equals 16 residues. The V gene's germline CDR1 is SGHDT and CDR2 YYEEEE. The CDR3, as DNA: TGTGCCAGCAGCTTGGCTAGCGGGGGGGCCTACAATGAGCAGTTCTTC. Translated, it gives CASSLASGGAYNEQFF.

V and J are TRBV6-1 and TRBJ1-2, with unresolved D. V dropped 3 bases and J dropped 0 bases, with 11 bases sitting between them. Germline lookup yields CDR1 MNHNS and CDR2 SASEGT. CDR3 length equals 15 residues. CDR3: CASSEGVSPNYGYTF. The CDR3 coding sequence is TGTGCCAGCAGTGAGGGCGTCAGCCCTAACTATGGCTACACCTTC.

J is TRBJ1-2 and V is TRBV19, with unresolved D. Germline V gene data show CDR1 as LNHDA and CDR2 as SQIVND (reference sequence). Trimming shortened V by 4 bases and J by 8 bases, and 11 bases separated the two germline ends. This CDR3 comprises 12 residues. CDR3 sequence (DNA): TGTGCCAGTAGTACTCGACGGGAAGGCTACACCTTC. Protein sequence: CASSTRREGYTF.

This chain connects TRBV7-9 to TRBJ1-4; tentatively, D is TRBD1 (5 bases). Between the trimmed V and J ends, which lost 5 bases and 8 bases, there was a span of 18 bases. This CDR3 region has 15 residues. Germline CDR1 is SEHNR and CDR2 is FQNEAQ (reference sequence). The CDR3 reads CASSARQGSYEKLFF. CDR3 nucleotide sequence: TGTGCCAGCAGCGCACGGCAGGGTTCGTACGAAAAACTGTTTTTT.

There are a few counts of this clone. The chain uses TRBV15 and TRBJ1-6; D may be TRBD1 (6 bases). Germline V gene data show CDR1 as LNHNV and CDR2 as YYDKDF (reference sequence). The CDR3 has 14 amino acids. Between the trimmed V and J ends, which lost 3 bases and 7 bases, there was a span of 10 bases. The CDR3 region has the DNA TGTGCCACCAGCAGGGGACAAGGCAATTCACCCCTCCACTTT. This gives the protein CATSRGQGNSPLHF.

This clone occurred once. The chain employs TRBV4-2 and TRBJ2-7; TRBD2 aligns across 11 bases. The CDR3 is made up of 15 amino acids. Germline assignment: CDR1 LGHNA and CDR2 YNFKEQ. Losses at the gene ends were 3 bases for V and 4 bases for J; bases not matched to a gene: 5. The CDR3 sequence: CASSQWIAGGYEQYF. CDR3 sequence (DNA): TGTGCCAGCAGCCAGTGGATAGCGGGAGGGTACGAGCAGTACTTC.

In this sample, this clone turned up once. V and J are TRBV25-1 and TRBJ1-2; possibly TRBD1 for D (6 bases). This CDR3 comprises 14 residues. The germline V gene has CDR1 MGHDK and CDR2 SYGVNS. V was trimmed by 3 bases and J by 2 bases, leaving 10 bases between them. CDR3 in amino acids: CASSDPGQNYGYTF. The CDR3 coding sequence is TGTGCCAGCAGTGATCCAGGACAGAACTATGGCTACACCTTC.

The V call is TRBV6-5, the J call TRBJ2-7, with D maybe TRBD2 (6 bases). The CDR3 totals 15 residues. V gave up 0 bases and J gave up 3 bases, with 12 bases separating them. The germline V gene encodes CDR1 MNHEY and CDR2 SVGAGI. CDR3 in amino acids: CASSYSRESFYEQYF. For the CDR3, the DNA is TGTGCCAGCAGTTACTCCCGGGAGTCGTTCTACGAGCAGTACTTC.

The rearrangement uses TRBV19 and TRBJ2-7; the match to TRBD2 covers 9 bases. The ends lost 6 bases at V and 1 base at J; junction bases unmatched: 1. This CDR3 comprises 13 residues. The germline gives CDR1 LNHDA, CDR2 SQIVND (reference sequence). CDR3 in amino acids: CASRGLASYEQYF. The CDR3 nucleotides are TGTGCCAGTAGGGGACTAGCATCCTACGAGCAGTACTTC.

This sequence joins TRBV11-2 and TRBJ2-7; D gene ambiguous. Germline CDR1 reads SGHAT; CDR2 reads FQNNGV. This CDR3 region has 13 residues. V was cut by 3 bases and J by 6 bases, with 12 bases left in between. CDR3 region: CASSFLPSGEQYF. CDR3 bases: TGTGCCAGCAGCTTTCTCCCGAGTGGCGAGCAGTACTTC.

The genes are TRBV10-3 and TRBJ1-1; maybe TRBD1 (5 bases). Per the germline V gene, CDR1 is ENHRY and CDR2 is SYGVKD. The CDR3 loop spans 16 amino acids. Trimming took 5 bases from V and 1 from J, leaving 17 bases between them. CDR3: CAISQPGGVGNTEAFF. The CDR3 region has the DNA TGTGCCATCAGTCAACCGGGGGGAGTAGGGAACACTGAAGCTTTCTTT.

The chain is built from TRBV6-5 and TRBJ2-7; a possible D gene is TRBD1 (6 bases). Germline V gives CDR1 MNHEY, CDR2 SVGAGI. The CDR3 is 15 residues long. Between the trimmed V and J ends, which lost 2 bases and 5 bases, there was a span of 16 bases. DNA of the CDR3: TGTGCCAGCAGTTACGGACCACAGGGCGACGACGAGCAGTACTTC. Translating it yields CASSYGPQGDDEQYF.

The chain links TRBV6-5 to TRBJ1-5; 7 nucleotides agree with TRBD1. The length of the CDR3 is 15 residues. From germline, CDR1 is MNHEY and CDR2 SVGAGI. V shed 4 bases, J shed 4 bases, and the junction held 7 bases outside the gene matches. This CDR3 reads CASSSRQGLNQPQHF. The CDR3 DNA reads TGTGCCAGCAGTTCCCGACAGGGTCTAAATCAGCCCCAGCATTTT.